This TCR beta chain was observed in a study of neoadjuvant anti-PD-1 for oral cavity cancer. Study-level information: Around day 43, patients without progression received a fourth nivolumab dose before surgery.

Concerning this clone: The antigen is unknown.

This table comes from immunoSEQ multiplex PCR, and its TCRdb copy is limited to in-frame clones, with some not included. The sample includes 14,000 or so clones, around 70% seen only once; the top ten take approximately 2.9%. Specified time point: after neoadjuvant nivolumab, at surgical resection. Patients had HPV-negative, locally advanced oral cavity squamous cell carcinoma. Study-wide points: Only three patients per response group were TCR-analyzed; validation needed. Pretreatment Treg/Th17 ratio correlated inversely with post-treatment tumor clonality.

This clonotype was obtained from a person aged 35-79 years with oral cavity squamous cell carcinoma. The specimen was PBMCs, collected after nivolumab (anti-PD-1) treatment.

The CDR3 loop reads CASAPDFYNEQFF. The CDR3 DNA reads TGTGCTAGTGCCCCGGACTTTTACAATGAGCAGTTCTTC. The rearrangement joins TRBV12-5 to TRBJ2-1; possible D gene TRBD2, 5 bases. V lost 7 bases to trimming and J lost 4 bases, with 11 bases between them. This CDR3 spans 13 amino acids. Germline V CDR1 and CDR2: LGHNT, FRNRAP.